This is a list of T cell receptor beta chains from one sample in a study of CD8+ T cells in alopecia areata. Produced via immunoSEQ multiplex PCR; TCRdb's table is partial and in-frame only. The sample carries 200,000 to 250,000 clones, around 62% recorded once. The starting material was CD4+ T cells sorted from blood, obtained at week 0. These receptors were collected from a human donor with alopecia areata. The conserved cysteine and the conserved F or W are not part of the CDR3 here. D genes are given only for firm matches.

J | V | D | CDR3
TRBJ1-1 | TRBV9 | NA | ASSVGNRENTEAF
TRBJ2-3 | TRBV27 | NA | ASRGHTSTDTQY
TRBJ2-5 | TRBV2 | NA | ASTRDRSLRTQY
TRBJ1-5 | TRBV7-2 | NA | ASSTEDLNQPQH
TRBJ1-5 | TRBV19 | NA | ASSLYRELNQPQH
TRBJ1-1 | TRBV9 | TRBD1 | ASSRGGQSNLRSF
TRBJ1-1 | TRBV2 | TRBD1 | ASSGQGYTIAF
TRBJ1-5 | TRBV6-5 | TRBD1 | ASSSDRGVQPQH
TRBJ2-3 | TRBV23-1 | TRBD1 | ASSQRDAEQGDTDTQY
TRBJ2-1 | TRBV7-9 | TRBD2 | ASSSRLAGEDEQF
TRBJ2-7 | TRBV30 | TRBD2 | AWSPPAGARSYEQY
TRBJ2-5 | TRBV7-9 | TRBD1 | ASSLIDRGIETQY
TRBJ2-1 | TRBV4-1 | TRBD2 | ASSQGGAGPGNEQF
TRBJ2-1 | TRBV7-2 | NA | ASSFGADNEQF
TRBJ2-5 | TRBV6-5 | NA | ASSYSLGVETQY
TRBJ2-7 | TRBV5-6 | TRBD1 | ASSSSDRSIEQY
TRBJ1-1 | TRBV5-1 | NA | ASRRGNTEAF
TRBJ1-5 | TRBV6-5 | NA | ASSVRDSNQPQH
TRBJ2-7 | TRBV5-1 | NA | ASSIIGTYEQY
TRBJ2-1 | TRBV4-1 | TRBD2 | ASSQPGRSSYNEQF
TRBJ2-6 | TRBV7-9 | NA | ASSSREAGANVLT
TRBJ2-1 | TRBV4-1 | NA | ASSQDPQGSAYNEQF
TRBJ1-1 | TRBV7-9 | NA | ASSLAYTEAF
TRBJ1-1 | TRBV29-1 | NA | SVEPSIAF
TRBJ1-1 | TRBV6-5 | NA | ASSYSNRGTTEAF
TRBJ1-4 | TRBV30 | TRBD1 | AWRRTGLNEKLF
TRBJ2-7 | TRBV6-5 | NA | ASRQQAQDEQY
TRBJ1-5 | TRBV30 | TRBD1 | AWSVPTGRSQPQH
TRBJ2-1 | TRBV2 | NA | ASRNYNEQF
TRBJ2-7 | TRBV27 | TRBD1 | ASRPGTGGEQY
TRBJ1-4 | TRBV5-1 | NA | ASSLDSTNEKLF
TRBJ1-4 | TRBV30 | NA | AWSVRTYEKLF
TRBJ1-2 | TRBV5-4 | TRBD1 | ASSSGQRFGGYT
TRBJ2-5 | TRBV14 | NA | ASSGFSSETQY
TRBJ1-5 | TRBV9 | NA | ASSVYGDLNQPQH
TRBJ2-7 | TRBV5-1 | NA | ASSSAGEKQY
TRBJ2-7 | TRBV7-9 | NA | ASSLVEGAIYEQY
TRBJ2-7 | TRBV5-1 | TRBD1 | ASSSRDRGVYEQY
TRBJ1-2 | TRBV6-5 | NA | ASRIGEYGYT
TRBJ2-4 | TRBV6-5 | TRBD2 | ASSSTSGGSKNIQY
TRBJ2-5 | TRBV20-1 | NA | SERAQETQY
TRBJ1-2 | TRBV30 | NA | AFNPGLRDYT
TRBJ2-7 | TRBV10-3 | TRBD1 | AISGGQEYEQY
TRBJ2-4 | TRBV6-1 | TRBD1 | ASSQTGYAIQY
TRBJ2-7 | TRBV6-5 | TRBD1 | ASSYTGQGRHEQY
TRBJ2-7 | TRBV5-4 | NA | ASSLTGREQY
TRBJ1-2 | TRBV30 | NA | AWSLLGGYGYT
TRBJ2-3 | TRBV2 | TRBD1 | ASSERQGARDTQY
TRBJ1-1 | TRBV7-6 | NA | ASSITGNTEAF
TRBJ2-5 | TRBV7-9 | TRBD2 | ASSSRTSGKETQY
TRBJ2-1 | TRBV7-3 | TRBD2 | ASSLAGGEQF